The TCR beta chain under discussion was sequenced for a study of T cell responses to AZD1222 COVID-19 vaccine. In regard to this clone: Its antigen is not known.

Repertoires were generated with immunoSEQ multiplex PCR, while TCRdb's copy carries only in-frame clones and drops some. The data contain approximately 130,000 clones, around 84% of them singletons. Findings and limits, study-wide: Only a handful of AZD1222 recipients tested seropositive at baseline. Females made up more of the donors, who were largely white British, and clonal diversity may have come out too low.

This CDR3 has 16 amino acids. V gave up 3 bases and J gave up 7 bases, with 22 bases separating them. Germline loops: CDR1 DFQATT, CDR2 SNEGSKA (reference sequence). This TCR derives from an adult who received the AZD1222 COVID-19 vaccine. J is TRBJ1-5 and V is TRBV20-1; TRBD1 might be the D (6 bases). The sample consisted of peripheral blood, taken 28 days after the second AZD1222 dose. The CDR3: CSASTPAGGGRQPQHF. As DNA, the CDR3 is TGCAGTGCTAGTACCCCGGCGGGGGGCGGGCGGCAGCCCCAGCATTTT.